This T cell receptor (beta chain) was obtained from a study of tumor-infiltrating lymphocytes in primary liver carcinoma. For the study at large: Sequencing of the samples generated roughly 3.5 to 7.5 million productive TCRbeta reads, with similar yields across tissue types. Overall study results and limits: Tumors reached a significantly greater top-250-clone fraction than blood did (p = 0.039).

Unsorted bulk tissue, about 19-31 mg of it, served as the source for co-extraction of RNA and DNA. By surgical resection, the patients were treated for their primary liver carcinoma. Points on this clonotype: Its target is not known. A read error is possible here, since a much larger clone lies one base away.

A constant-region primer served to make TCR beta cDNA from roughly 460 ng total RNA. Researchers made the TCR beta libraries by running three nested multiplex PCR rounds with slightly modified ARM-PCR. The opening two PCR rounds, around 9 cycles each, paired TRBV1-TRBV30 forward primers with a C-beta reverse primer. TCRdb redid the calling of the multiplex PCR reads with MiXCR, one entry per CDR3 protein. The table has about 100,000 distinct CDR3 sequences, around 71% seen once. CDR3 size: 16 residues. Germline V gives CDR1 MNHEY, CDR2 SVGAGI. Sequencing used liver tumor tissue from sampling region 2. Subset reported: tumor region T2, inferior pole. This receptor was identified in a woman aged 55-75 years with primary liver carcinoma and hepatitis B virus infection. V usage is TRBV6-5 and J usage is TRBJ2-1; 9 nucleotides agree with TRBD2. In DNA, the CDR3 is TGTGCCAGCAGTTACCTTACTAGCGGGCTATACAATGAGCAGTCCTTC. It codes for CASSYLTSGLYNEQSF.